This TCR beta chain is from a study of blood T cell repertoires in COVID-19. As for the study in general: Some COVID-19 samples were acute and others convalescent; all came from the United States, Italy and Spain. PBMCs, B-cell-depleted T cells, or T cells provided the cDNA or gDNA that made up the material.

Trimming at V came to 2 bases and at J to 5 bases, leaving 6 bases not matched to a gene. CDR3 length equals 16 residues. Per the germline V gene, CDR1 is SGDLS and CDR2 is YYNGEE. Original analysis: Reference gene primer amplification yielded estimated nucleated cell counts. Profiling relied on immunoSEQ multiplex PCR, and the TCRdb table lists in-frame clones only, not all of them. From that table come the V and J calls and clone size; the DNA was used to work out D and trimming. Among 150,000 to 200,000 clones, approximately 85% were seen once, and the ten largest hold more than 2.5%. This TCR came from a man in his sixties with acute or convalescent COVID-19. The chain uses TRBV9 and TRBJ2-2; 10 positions match TRBD1. Sequenced sample: peripheral blood. The CDR3 nucleotides are TGTGCCAGCAGCGTTTCCGGGACAGGGGATACCGGGGAGCTGTTTTTT. Protein: CASSVSGTGDTGELFF.